The clone carrying this T cell receptor beta chain showed up just a few times. Its antigen is currently unknown. J was trimmed by 7 bases and V by 5 bases; bases with no gene match: 2. This CDR3 comprises 13 residues. CDR1 LNHDA and CDR2 SQIVND come from the germline V gene (reference sequence). Profiled with immunoSEQ multiplex PCR; TCRdb holds only in-frame clones, not every one. The table has roughly 4,000 clones, around 30% seen once. The data stem from a study of T cells in localized non-small cell lung cancer. The study's findings and limits: Tumor showed lower T cell clonality than uninvolved adjacent lung, where it was highest. Adjacent lung exhibited a median of about 57 among the 100 most abundant tumor clones.

J is TRBJ2-1 and V is TRBV19; 10 positions agree with TRBD2. The starting material was lung tumor tissue, obtained before any cancer treatment. The TCR comes from a man between 40 and 70 years old with stage I lung adenocarcinoma. The CDR3: CASSLTSGNEQFF. CDR3 in DNA: TGTGCCAGTAGTTTGACTAGCGGGAATGAGCAGTTCTTC.